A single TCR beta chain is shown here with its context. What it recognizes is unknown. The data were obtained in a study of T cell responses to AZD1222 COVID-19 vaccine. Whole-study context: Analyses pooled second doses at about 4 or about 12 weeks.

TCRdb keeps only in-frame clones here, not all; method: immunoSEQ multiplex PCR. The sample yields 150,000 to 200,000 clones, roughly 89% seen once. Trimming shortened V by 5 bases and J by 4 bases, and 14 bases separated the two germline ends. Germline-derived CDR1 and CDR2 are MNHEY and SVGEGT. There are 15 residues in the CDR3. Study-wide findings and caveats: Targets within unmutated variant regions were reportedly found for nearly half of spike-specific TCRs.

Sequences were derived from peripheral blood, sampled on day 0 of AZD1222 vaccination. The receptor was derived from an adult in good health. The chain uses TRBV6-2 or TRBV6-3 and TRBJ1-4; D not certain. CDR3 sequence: CASSLGLLGNEKLFF. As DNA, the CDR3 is TGTGCCAGCAGTCTTGGCCTCCTTGGTAATGAAAAACTGTTTTTT.